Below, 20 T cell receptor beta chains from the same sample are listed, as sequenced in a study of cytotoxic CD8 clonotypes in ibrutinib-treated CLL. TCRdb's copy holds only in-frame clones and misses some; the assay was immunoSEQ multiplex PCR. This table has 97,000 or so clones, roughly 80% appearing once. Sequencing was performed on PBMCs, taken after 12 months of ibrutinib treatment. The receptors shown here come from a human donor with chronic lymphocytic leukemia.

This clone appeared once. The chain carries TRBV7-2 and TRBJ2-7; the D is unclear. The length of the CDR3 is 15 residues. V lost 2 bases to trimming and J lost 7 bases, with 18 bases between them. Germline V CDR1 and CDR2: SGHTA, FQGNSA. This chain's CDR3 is CASSLPLDPLGEQYF. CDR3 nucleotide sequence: TGTGCCAGCAGCTTACCCTTAGACCCACTGGGGGAGCAGTACTTC.

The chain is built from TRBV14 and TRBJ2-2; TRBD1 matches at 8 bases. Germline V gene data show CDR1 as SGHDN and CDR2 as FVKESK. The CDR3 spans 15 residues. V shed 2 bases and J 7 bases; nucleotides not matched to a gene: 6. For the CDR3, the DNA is TGTGCCAGCAGCCAAAGGGCAGGGGGCGGCGGGGAGCTGTTTTTT. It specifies CASSQRAGGGGELFF.

The CDR3 DNA is TGTGCCAGCAGCTTACCAGGGATGGATGAAGCTTTCTTT. It translates to CASSLPGMDEAFF. The V and J genes are TRBV7-2 and TRBJ1-1, with a tentative D call TRBD1 (5 bases). Per germline, CDR1 SGHTA and CDR2 FQGNSA. CDR3 length: 13 residues. V shed 2 bases and J shed 7 bases, with 11 bases lying between them.

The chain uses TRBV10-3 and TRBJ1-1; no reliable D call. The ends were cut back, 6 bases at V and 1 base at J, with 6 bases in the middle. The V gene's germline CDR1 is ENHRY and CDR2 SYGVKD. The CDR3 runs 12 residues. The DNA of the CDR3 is TGTGCCATCAGGGACGGGAACACTGAAGCTTTCTTT. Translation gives CAIRDGNTEAFF.

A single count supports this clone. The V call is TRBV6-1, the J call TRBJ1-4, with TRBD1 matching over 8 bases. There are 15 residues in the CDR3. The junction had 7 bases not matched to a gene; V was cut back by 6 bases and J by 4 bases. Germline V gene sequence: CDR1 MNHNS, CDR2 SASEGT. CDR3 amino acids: CASRKDRVYNEKLFF. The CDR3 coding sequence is TGTGCCAGCAGGAAGGACAGGGTTTATAATGAAAAACTGTTTTTT.

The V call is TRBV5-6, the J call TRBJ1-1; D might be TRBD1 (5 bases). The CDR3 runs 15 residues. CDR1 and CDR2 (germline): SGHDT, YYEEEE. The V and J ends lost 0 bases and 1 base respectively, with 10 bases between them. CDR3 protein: CASSLGKGSNTEAFF. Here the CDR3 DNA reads TGTGCCAGCAGCTTGGGGAAGGGGTCGAACACTGAAGCTTTCTTT.

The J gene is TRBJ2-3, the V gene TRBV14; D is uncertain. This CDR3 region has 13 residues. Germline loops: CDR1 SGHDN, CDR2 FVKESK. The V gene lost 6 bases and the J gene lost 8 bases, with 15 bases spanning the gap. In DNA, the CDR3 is TGTGCCAGCAGTTATGACCGCCCGGGTACGCAGTATTTT. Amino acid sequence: CASSYDRPGTQYF.

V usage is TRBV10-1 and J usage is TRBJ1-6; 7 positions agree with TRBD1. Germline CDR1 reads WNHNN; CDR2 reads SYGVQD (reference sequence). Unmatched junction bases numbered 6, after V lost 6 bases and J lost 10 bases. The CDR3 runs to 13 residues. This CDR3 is CASSLDRRSPLHF. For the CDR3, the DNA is TGCGCCAGCAGCCTGGACAGGAGGTCACCCCTCCACTTT.

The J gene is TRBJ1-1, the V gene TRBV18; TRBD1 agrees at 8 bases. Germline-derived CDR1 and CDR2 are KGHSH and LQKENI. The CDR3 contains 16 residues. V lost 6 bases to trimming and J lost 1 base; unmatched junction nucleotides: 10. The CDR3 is CASSPRQGMGNTEAFF. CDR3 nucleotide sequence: TGTGCCAGCTCCCCGCGACAGGGGATGGGGAACACTGAAGCTTTCTTT.

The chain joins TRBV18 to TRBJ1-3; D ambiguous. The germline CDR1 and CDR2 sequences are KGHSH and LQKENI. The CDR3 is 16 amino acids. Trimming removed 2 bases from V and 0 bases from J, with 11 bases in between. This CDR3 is CASSPIRVDSGNTIYF. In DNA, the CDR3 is TGTGCCAGCTCACCAATAAGGGTGGACTCTGGAAACACCATATATTTT.

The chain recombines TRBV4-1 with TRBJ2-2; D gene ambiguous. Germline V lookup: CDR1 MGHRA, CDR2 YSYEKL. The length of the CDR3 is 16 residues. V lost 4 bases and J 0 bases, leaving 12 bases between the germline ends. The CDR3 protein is CASSLLFDTNTGELFF. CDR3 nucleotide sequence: TGCGCCAGCAGCCTCCTATTCGACACGAACACCGGGGAGCTGTTTTTT.

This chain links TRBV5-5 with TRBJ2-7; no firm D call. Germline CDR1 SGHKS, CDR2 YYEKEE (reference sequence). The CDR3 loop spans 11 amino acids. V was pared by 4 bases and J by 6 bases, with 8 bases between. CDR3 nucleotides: TGTGCCAGCAGCAACCAGACCGAGCAGTACTTC. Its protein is CASSNQTEQYF.

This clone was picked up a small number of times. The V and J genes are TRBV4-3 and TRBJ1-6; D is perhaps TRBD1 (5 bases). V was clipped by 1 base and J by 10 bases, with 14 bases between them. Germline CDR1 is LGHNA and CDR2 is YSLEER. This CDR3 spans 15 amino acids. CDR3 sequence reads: CASSQVGARESPLHF. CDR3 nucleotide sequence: TGCGCCAGCAGCCAAGTGGGAGCCAGGGAATCACCCCTCCACTTT.

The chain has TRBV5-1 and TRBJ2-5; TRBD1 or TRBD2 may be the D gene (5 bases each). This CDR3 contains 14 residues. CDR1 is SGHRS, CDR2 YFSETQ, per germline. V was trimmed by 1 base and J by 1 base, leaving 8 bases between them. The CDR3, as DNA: TGCGCCAGCAGCTTGCGGGGCCCCCAAGAGACCCAGTACTTC. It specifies CASSLRGPQETQYF.

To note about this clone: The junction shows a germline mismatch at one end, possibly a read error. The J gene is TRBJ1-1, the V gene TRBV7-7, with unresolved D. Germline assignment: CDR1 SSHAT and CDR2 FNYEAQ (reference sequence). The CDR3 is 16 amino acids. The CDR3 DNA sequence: TGTGCTAGCAGCTTACGGCCCTGGCGGGCGGGCACTGAAGCTTTCTTT. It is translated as CASSLRPWRAGTEAFF.

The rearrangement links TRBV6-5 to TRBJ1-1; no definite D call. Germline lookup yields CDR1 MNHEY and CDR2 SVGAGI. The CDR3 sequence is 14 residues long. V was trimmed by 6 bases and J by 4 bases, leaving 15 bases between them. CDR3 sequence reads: CASRERASSTEAFF. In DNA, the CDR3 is TGTGCCAGCAGGGAAAGGGCATCCAGCACTGAAGCTTTCTTT.

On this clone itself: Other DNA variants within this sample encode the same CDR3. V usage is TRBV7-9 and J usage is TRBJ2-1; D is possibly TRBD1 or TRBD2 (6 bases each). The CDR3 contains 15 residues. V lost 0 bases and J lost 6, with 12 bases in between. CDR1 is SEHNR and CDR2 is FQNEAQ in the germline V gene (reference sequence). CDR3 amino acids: CASSLAGGQANEQFF. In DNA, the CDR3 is TGTGCCAGCAGCTTAGCGGGGGGCCAAGCCAATGAGCAGTTCTTC. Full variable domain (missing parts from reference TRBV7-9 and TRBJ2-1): DTGVSQNPRHKITKRGQNVTFRCDPISEHNRLYWYRQTLGQGPEFLTYFQNEAQLEKSRLLSDRFSAERPKGSFSTLEIQRTEQGDSAMYLCASSLAGGQANEQFFGPGTRLTVL.

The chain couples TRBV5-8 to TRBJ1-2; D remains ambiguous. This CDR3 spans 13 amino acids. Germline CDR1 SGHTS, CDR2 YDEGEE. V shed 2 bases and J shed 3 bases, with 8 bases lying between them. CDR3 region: CASSFGRDYGYTF. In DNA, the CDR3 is TGTGCCAGCAGCTTTGGCAGAGACTATGGCTACACCTTC.

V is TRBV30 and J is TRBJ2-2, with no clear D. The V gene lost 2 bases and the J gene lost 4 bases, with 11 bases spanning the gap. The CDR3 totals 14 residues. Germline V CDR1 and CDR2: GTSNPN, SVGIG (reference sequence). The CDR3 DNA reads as TGTGCCTGGAGTAGGGTGGTTGGCACCGGGGAGCTGTTTTTT. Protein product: CAWSRVVGTGELFF.

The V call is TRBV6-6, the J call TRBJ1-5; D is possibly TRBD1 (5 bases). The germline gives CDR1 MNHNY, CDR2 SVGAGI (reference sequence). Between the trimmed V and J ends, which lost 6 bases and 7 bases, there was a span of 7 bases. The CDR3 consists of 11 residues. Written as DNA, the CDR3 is TGTGCCAGCAGCCAGGGACAGCCCCAGCATTTT. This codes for CASSQGQPQHF.